This T cell receptor beta chain was recovered during a study of blood T cell repertoires in COVID-19 (dated by TCRdb to 2020 to 2021). About the investigation overall: Collaborator samples came from the United States, Italy and Spain and covered acute and convalescent phases of COVID-19. Samples came from the ongoing ImmuneRACE study (first 160 participants) plus 1,254 subjects from 6 global collaborators. Deeply sampled blood TCRbeta repertoires from subjects exposed to, actively infected with, or recovered from COVID-19 were included in the dataset. The repertoires were released in a freely available public database intended as a resource for research on the immune response to SARS-CoV-2. Sample metadata almost always included a de-identified subject ID, COVID-19 status, age in years and sex. Where available, HLA class I and class II types were obtained from metadata supplied by the sample provider rather than from assay-based typing. The material from the prospective study consisted of cDNA or gDNA derived from T cells, B-cell-depleted T cells, or PBMCs.

What the study reported, not specific to this receptor: Clinical and demographic metadata were provided uncurated, with the amount varying by source and participant.

TCRbeta CDR3 regions were amplified from genomic DNA using the immunoSEQ Assay, a bias-controlled multiplex PCR. From the authors' description of their analysis: Nucleated cell counts per sample were estimated from amplification of reference gene primers within the assay. To quantify the absolute abundance of each unique TCRbeta CDR3 rearrangement, sequence reads were collapsed and filtered. For each sample, productive Simpson clonality was calculated as the square root of Simpson's diversity index over productive rearrangements. TCRdb retrieved this table from immuneACCESS and kept in-frame rearrangements only. Not all clones are present; in checked studies, unresolved V genes account for under half, and no reason is known for the remainder. D and trimming come from the DNA, and the V and J calls and clone size come from that table. Recorded for this sample are a few hundred thousand clones; about 87% of them occurred a single time. Approximately 10% of the sample rests with the top ten.

Note on this clone: The antigen it binds to is not known. Nothing much larger sits one base from this clone, and base qualities are not available.

Participants in the prospective study were aged roughly 18 to 89 years, lived in about two dozen United States geographic areas, and enrolled through a virtual design. In the prospective study, cohorts were assigned on the basis of participant-reported clinical history obtained from a screening survey and a study questionnaire. In the prospective study, whole blood, serum and a nasopharyngeal or oropharyngeal swab were collected from each participant by mobile phlebotomists. Participants in the prospective study had the option to provide additional blood draws and questionnaires over a roughly two-month period. Prospective study blood samples were shipped either frozen or at room temperature before DNA extraction. This clonotype was sampled from a man younger than 35 with acute COVID-19. The source material was PBMCs or T cells enriched from blood (not recorded which).

The CDR3 corresponds to CASTDRGHETQYF. The nucleotides read TGTGCCAGCACCGACAGGGGGCACGAGACCCAGTACTTC. Rearrangement joined TRBV11-3 to TRBJ2-5, and 10 junction bases match TRBD1. The V end gives up 7 bases and the J end 5 bases, leaving 4 bases in the junction not matched to a gene. The CDR3 contains 13 residues, cysteine and phenylalanine counted. This entry keeps only the CDR3 DNA: 39 bases, framed from base 1. CDR1 and CDR2, per the germline V gene, are SGHNT and YENEEA.